This T cell receptor (beta chain) comes out of a study of vaccination effects on CD4 cells after COVID-19. Study information: PBMC cultures contained 2 million or so cells per well, roughly 10 IU/ml IL-2 and 10 ug/ml peptides.

After about 10 days in culture, the CD4+ T cells were isolated. The person's infection with SARS-CoV-2, confirmed by PCR, took place between March and December 2020. It was two doses of either the BNT162b2 or mRNA-1273 vaccine that participants received. Details on this clone: As yet, its antigen is unknown.

Method: immunoSEQ multiplex PCR; TCRdb's copy keeps in-frame clones and lacks some. The table includes fewer than 55,000 clones, approximately 82% detected once. CDR3 size: 15 residues. CDR1 SGHTA and CDR2 FQGNSA come from the germline V gene. V gave up 4 bases and J gave up 7 bases, with 17 bases separating them. The TCR sequence derives from a human donor who had a prior SARS-CoV-2 infection. Sequencing used CD4+ T cells from PBMCs cultured without peptide, obtained after COVID-19 vaccination. The chain couples TRBV7-2 to TRBJ2-1; a possible D gene is TRBD2 (6 bases). The CDR3 is CASSYREGGENEQFF. The CDR3 DNA sequence: TGTGCCAGCAGCTACCGAGAGGGCGGGGAGAATGAGCAGTTCTTC.